The next 10 T cell receptor beta chains were all read from a single sample in a study of blood T cells in healthy people across ages. Alongside a J-beta primer mix, a sample-barcoded 5' primer served in a second PCR lasting 7 to 11 cycles. Using its own MiXCR run on the 5' RACE reads, TCRdb lists one record per CDR3 protein. The sample has about 810,000 distinct CDR3 sequences; around 36% are singletons. Sequenced sample: blood. These receptors were obtained from a man between 18 and 29 years old in good health.

The J gene is TRBJ1-5, the V gene TRBV12-3 or TRBV12-4; D perhaps matches TRBD1 (6 bases). V gave up 8 bases and J gave up 7 bases, with 24 bases separating them. The CDR3 loop spans 16 amino acids. The CDR3 DNA reads as TGTGCCAGCTCCCAGGGCAGGGGTATAAAGAAGCAGCCCCAGCATTTT. Protein sequence: CASSQGRGIKKQPQHF.

Worth noting for this clonotype: A much larger clone lies a single base off, so this may be a read error. This chain uses TRBV29-1 with TRBJ2-7; TRBD2 might be the D (6 bases). The germline gives CDR1 SQVTM, CDR2 ANQGSEA. CDR3 length: 12 residues. The CDR3: CSVEIQDYGQYF. The CDR3 DNA reads TGCAGCGTTGAGATTCAGGACTACGGGCAGTACTTC.

V gene TRBV5-4 combines with J gene TRBJ2-3, with a weak D call TRBD1 (6 bases). The CDR3 is 16 amino acids. Germline loops: CDR1 SGHNT, CDR2 YYREEE (reference sequence). Between the trimmed V and J ends, which lost 1 base and 3 bases, there was a span of 15 bases. This chain's CDR3 is CASSLRKQGATDTQYF. The CDR3 coding sequence is TGTGCCAGCAGCTTGCGGAAACAGGGAGCGACAGATACGCAGTATTTT.

A note on this clonotype: An end of the junction does not agree with germline; a read error may underlie this. CDR3 sequence (DNA): TGTGCCAGCTCACCGGGACTCACAGATGCGCAGTATTTT. The encoded protein is CASSPGLTDAQYF. The rearrangement uses TRBV18 and TRBJ2-3; possible D gene TRBD2, 6 bases. The CDR3 consists of 13 residues. Germline loops: CDR1 KGHSH, CDR2 LQKENI.

J is TRBJ1-1 and V is TRBV21-1. TRBV21-1 is listed as a pseudogene. The CDR3 extends over 13 amino acids. The CDR3 sequence: CASSTPTRKEAFF. CDR3 bases: TGTGCCAGCAGCACCCCGACTCGGAAGGAAGCTTTCTTT.

This clonotype was seen a handful of times. The chain carries TRBV7-9 and TRBJ2-7; unclear D gene. The CDR3 runs 19 residues. V shed 0 bases and J shed 3 bases, with 24 bases lying between them. CDR1 is SEHNR, CDR2 FQNEAQ, per germline (reference sequence). The CDR3 DNA is TGTGCCAGCAGCTTAGCAGAACGTGAGTCCGCTAATTTCGGCTACGAGCAGTACTTC. As protein: CASSLAERESANFGYEQYF.

The chain joins TRBV29-1 to TRBJ1-2, with D hard to call. Germline CDR1 SQVTM, CDR2 ANQGSEA. CDR3 length: 12 amino acids. V dropped 0 bases and J dropped 4 bases, with 6 bases sitting between them. The CDR3 loop is CSVEDQTYGYTF. DNA for the CDR3: TGCAGCGTTGAAGATCAAACCTATGGCTACACCTTC.

The chain has TRBV2 and TRBJ1-5; perhaps TRBD1 as D (5 bases). V lost 6 bases and J lost 1, with 25 bases in between. The V gene's germline CDR1 is SNHLY and CDR2 FYNNEI. This CDR3 is built from 19 residues. CDR3 loop: CASSETAGLGRGSNQPQHF. The CDR3, as DNA: TGTGCCAGCAGCGAAACGGCAGGGTTAGGTCGTGGGAGCAATCAGCCCCAGCATTTT.

CDR3 sequence reads: CASSQDIATGGSPLHF. The CDR3 coding sequence is TGTGCCAGCAGCCAAGATATTGCGACAGGAGGTTCACCCCTCCACTTT. V is TRBV3-1 and J is TRBJ1-6, with a weak D call TRBD1 (6 bases). CDR1 is LGHDT and CDR2 is YNNKEL in the germline V gene (reference sequence). The V gene lost 0 bases and the J gene lost 9 bases, with 15 bases spanning the gap. This CDR3 is 16 amino acids long.

A word on this clonotype: Possible read error: a much larger clone is one base away. The V gene is TRBV9, the J gene TRBJ2-3; tentatively, D is TRBD1 (6 bases). Germline assignment: CDR1 SGDLS and CDR2 YYNGEE. The CDR3 is made up of 14 amino acids. The CDR3 here is CASSRSSRGDMQYF. As DNA, the CDR3 is TGTGCCAGCAGCCGATCCTCCAGGGGAGATATGCAGTATTTT.